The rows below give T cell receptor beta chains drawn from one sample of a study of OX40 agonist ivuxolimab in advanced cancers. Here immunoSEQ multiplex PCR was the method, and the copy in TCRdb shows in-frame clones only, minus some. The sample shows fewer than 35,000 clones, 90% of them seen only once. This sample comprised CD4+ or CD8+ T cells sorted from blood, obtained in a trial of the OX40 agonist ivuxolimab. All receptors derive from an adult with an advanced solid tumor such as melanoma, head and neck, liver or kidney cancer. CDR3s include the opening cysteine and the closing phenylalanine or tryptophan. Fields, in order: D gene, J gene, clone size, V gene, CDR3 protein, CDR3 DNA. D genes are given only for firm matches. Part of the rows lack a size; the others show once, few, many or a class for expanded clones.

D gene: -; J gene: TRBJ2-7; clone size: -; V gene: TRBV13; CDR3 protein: CASSLEGVGYEQYF; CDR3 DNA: TGTGCCAGCAGCTTAGAGGGGGTTGGTTACGAGCAGTACTTC
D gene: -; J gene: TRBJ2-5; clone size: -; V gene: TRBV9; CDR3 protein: CASSVAGEETQYF; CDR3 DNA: TGTGCCAGCAGCGTAGCAGGGGAAGAGACCCAGTACTTC
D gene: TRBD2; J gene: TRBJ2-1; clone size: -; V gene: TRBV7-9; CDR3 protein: CASRGRLADEQFF; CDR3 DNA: TGTGCCAGCAGGGGTCGACTAGCGGATGAGCAGTTCTTC
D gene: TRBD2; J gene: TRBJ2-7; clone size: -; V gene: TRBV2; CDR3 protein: CASSGTSGYEQYF; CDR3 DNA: TGTGCCAGCAGTGGTACTAGCGGCTACGAGCAGTACTTC
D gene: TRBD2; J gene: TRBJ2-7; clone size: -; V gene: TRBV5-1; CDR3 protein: CASSLEGLAAYEQYF; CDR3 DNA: TGCGCCAGCAGCTTGGAGGGGCTAGCGGCCTACGAGCAGTACTTC
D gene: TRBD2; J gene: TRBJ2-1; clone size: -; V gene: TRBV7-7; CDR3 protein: CASSLGTLLAGDNEQFF; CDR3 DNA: TGTGCCAGCAGCTTAGGAACCTTACTAGCGGGAGACAATGAGCAGTTCTTC
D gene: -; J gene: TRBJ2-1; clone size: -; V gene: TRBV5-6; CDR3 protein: CASSLSSYNEQFF; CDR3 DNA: TGTGCCAGCAGCTTGAGCTCCTACAATGAGCAGTTCTTC
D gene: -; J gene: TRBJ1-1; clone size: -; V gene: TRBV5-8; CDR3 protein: CASSLQQGPNTEAFF; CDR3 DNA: TGTGCCAGCAGCTTACAACAGGGACCAAACACTGAAGCTTTCTTT
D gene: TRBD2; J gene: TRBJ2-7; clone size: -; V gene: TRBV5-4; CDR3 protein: CASSFRGTSGNPYEQYF; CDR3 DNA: TGTGCCAGCAGCTTCAGAGGGACTAGCGGGAATCCCTACGAGCAGTACTTC
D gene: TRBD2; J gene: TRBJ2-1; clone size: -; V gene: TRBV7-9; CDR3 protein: CASSLDLAVNEQFF; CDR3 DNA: TGTGCCAGCAGCTTAGACCTAGCGGTGAATGAGCAGTTCTTC
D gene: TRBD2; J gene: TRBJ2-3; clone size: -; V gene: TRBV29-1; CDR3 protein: CGLRLAPDTQYF; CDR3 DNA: TGCGGGTTGAGACTAGCCCCAGATACGCAGTATTTT
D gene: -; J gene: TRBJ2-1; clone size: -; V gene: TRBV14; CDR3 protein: CASSQVAFRNEQFF; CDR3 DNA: TGTGCCAGCAGCCAAGTTGCGTTTCGCAATGAGCAGTTCTTC
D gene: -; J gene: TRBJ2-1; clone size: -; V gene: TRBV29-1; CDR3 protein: CSVVQGYNEQFF; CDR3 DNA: TGCAGCGTTGTACAGGGATACAATGAGCAGTTCTTC
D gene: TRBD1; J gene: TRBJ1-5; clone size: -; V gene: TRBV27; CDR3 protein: CASRPGQGHQPQHF; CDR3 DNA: TGTGCCAGCAGACCGGGACAGGGGCATCAGCCCCAGCATTTT
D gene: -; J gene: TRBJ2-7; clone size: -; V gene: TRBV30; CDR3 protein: CAWSERIGSPNYEQYF; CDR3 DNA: TGTGCCTGGAGTGAACGGATAGGGTCCCCAAACTACGAGCAGTACTTC
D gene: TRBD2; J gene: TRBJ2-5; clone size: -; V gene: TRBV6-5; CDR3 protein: CASSRFAGGWETQYF; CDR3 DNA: TGTGCCAGCAGTCGCTTTGCGGGAGGGTGGGAGACCCAGTACTTC
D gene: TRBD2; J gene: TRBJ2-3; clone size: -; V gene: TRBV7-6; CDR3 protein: CASSLGASGSMADTQYF; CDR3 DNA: TGTGCCAGCAGCTTAGGAGCTAGCGGGAGTATGGCAGATACGCAGTATTTT
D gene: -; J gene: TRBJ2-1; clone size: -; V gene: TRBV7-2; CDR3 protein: CASSFGGGHEQFF; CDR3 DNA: TGTGCCAGCAGCTTTGGGGGAGGCCATGAGCAGTTCTTC
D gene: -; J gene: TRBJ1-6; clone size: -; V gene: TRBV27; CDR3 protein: CASSSSTGDYNSPLHF; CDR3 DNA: TGTGCCAGCAGTTCCTCGACAGGAGATTATAATTCACCCCTCCACTTT
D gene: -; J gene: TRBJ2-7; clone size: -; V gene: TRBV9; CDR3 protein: CASSATGDEQYF; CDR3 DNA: TGTGCCAGCAGCGCAACGGGAGATGAGCAGTACTTC
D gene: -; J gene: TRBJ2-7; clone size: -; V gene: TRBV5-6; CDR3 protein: CASSVGLREQYF; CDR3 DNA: TGTGCCAGCAGCGTGGGACTTCGCGAGCAGTACTTC
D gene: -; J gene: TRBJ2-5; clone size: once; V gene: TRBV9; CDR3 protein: CASSVEGKQETQYF; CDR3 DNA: TGTGCCAGCAGCGTAGAGGGGAAGCAAGAGACCCAGTACTTC
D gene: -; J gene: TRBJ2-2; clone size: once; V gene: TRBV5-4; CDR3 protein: CASSLLMNTGELFF; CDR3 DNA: TGTGCCAGCAGCTTGTTGATGAACACCGGGGAGCTGTTTTTT
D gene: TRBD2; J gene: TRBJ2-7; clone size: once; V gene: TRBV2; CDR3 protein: CASSDLAGVLEQYF; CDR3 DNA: TGTGCCAGCAGTGATCTAGCGGGAGTCCTCGAGCAGTACTTC
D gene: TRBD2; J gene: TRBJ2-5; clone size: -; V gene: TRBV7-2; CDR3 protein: CASERLAGTQETQYF; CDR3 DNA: TGTGCCAGCGAAAGGCTAGCGGGGACACAAGAGACCCAGTACTTC
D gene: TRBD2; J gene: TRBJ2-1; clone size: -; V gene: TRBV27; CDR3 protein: CASSLGTSHGEQFF; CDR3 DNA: TGTGCCAGCAGTTTAGGGACTAGCCATGGTGAGCAGTTCTTC
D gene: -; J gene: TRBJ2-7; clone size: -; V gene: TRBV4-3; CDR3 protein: CASSQDQGGYEQYF; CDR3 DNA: TGCGCCAGCAGCCAAGATCAAGGGGGCTACGAGCAGTACTTC
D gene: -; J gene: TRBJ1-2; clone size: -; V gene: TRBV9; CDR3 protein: CASSAGGYGYTF; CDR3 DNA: TGTGCCAGCAGCGCGGGGGGCTATGGCTACACCTTC